This T cell receptor (beta chain) appears in the sequencing data of a study of OX40 agonist ivuxolimab in advanced cancers. Across the study: Dosing consisted of intravenous ivuxolimab at 0.01 to 10 mg/kg every 2 weeks.

Concerning this clone: Its antigen remains unknown.

The CDR3 has 13 residues. Germline CDR1 and CDR2: SEHNR and FQNEAQ (reference sequence). V was shortened by 0 bases and J by 6 bases, with 9 bases between the two germline ends. Profiling relied on immunoSEQ multiplex PCR, and the TCRdb table lists in-frame clones only, not all of them. Found here are about 63,000 clones, 91% of them singletons; the top ten hold 3.5% to 5%. General study points: Average numbers of expanded clones were greater in CD8+ T cells than in CD4+. Expanded peripheral T cell antigen specificity was not determined.

Sequences were derived from CD4+ or CD8+ T cells sorted from blood, sampled in a trial of the OX40 agonist ivuxolimab. The sequence came from an adult with an advanced solid tumor such as melanoma, head and neck, liver or kidney cancer. J is TRBJ2-7 and V is TRBV7-9; D remains ambiguous. CDR3 sequence (DNA): TGTGCCAGCAGCTTAGCGTCCCCCGGCGAGCAGTACTTC. This encodes CASSLASPGEQYF.